This T cell receptor (beta chain) was recovered during a study of blood T cells in healthy people across ages. Then a second PCR, running roughly 7 to 11 cycles, was carried out with a sample-barcoded 5' primer and a J-beta primer mix. Template switching added a 12-random-nucleotide identifier to every cDNA molecule. TCRdb re-derived calls from the 5' RACE reads in MiXCR, one entry per CDR3 protein. The data contain under 800,000 distinct CDR3 sequences, roughly 44% of them singletons. Broader study findings: TCR beta diversity per million T cells fell roughly linearly with age.

To note about this clonotype: The antigen remains unidentified.

The sample, 7.5 to 10 milliliters of peripheral blood, was drawn from each donor. Per-sample yields of isolated PBMCs were at least 6.5 million. This CDR3 spans 17 amino acids. V shed 3 bases and J 6 bases; nucleotides not matched to a gene: 13. Germline V CDR1 and CDR2: MNHEY, SMNVEV (reference sequence). The material sequenced was blood. The gene calls are TRBV27 and TRBJ2-3, with 9 bases lining up with TRBD2. The sequence derives from a woman in her fifties or sixties in good health. Written as DNA, the CDR3 is TGTGCCAGCAGTTTCCCCAAGGGGCTAGCGGGATTGGATACGCAGTATTTT. Protein: CASSFPKGLAGLDTQYF.